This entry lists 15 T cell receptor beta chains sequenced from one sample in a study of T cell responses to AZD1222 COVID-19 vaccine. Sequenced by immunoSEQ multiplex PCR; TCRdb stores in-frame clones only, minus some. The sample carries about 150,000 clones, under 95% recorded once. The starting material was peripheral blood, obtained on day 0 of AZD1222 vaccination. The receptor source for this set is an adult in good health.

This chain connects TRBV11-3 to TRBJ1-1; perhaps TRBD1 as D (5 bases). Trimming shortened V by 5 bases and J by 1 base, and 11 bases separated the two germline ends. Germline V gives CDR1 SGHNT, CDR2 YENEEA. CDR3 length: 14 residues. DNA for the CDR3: TGTGCCAGCAGCCCGGGACGGAAGAACACTGAAGCTTTCTTT. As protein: CASSPGRKNTEAFF.

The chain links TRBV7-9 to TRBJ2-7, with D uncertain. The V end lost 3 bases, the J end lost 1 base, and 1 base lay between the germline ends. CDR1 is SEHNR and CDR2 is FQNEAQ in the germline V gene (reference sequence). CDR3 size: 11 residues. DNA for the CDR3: TGTGCCAGCAGCTTGTCCTACGAGCAGTACTTC. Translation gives CASSLSYEQYF.

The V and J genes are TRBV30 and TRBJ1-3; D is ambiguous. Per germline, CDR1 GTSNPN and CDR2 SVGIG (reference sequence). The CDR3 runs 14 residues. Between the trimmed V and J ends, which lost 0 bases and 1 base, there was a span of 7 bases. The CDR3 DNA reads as TGTGCCTGGAGTGTGGGGTTTTCTGGAAACACCATATATTTT. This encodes CAWSVGFSGNTIYF.

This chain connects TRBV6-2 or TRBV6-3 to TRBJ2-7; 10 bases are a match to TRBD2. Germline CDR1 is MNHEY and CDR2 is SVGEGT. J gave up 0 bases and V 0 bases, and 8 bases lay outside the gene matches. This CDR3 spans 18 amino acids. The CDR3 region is CASSYSRFASGSSYEQYF. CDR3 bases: TGTGCCAGCAGTTACTCGAGGTTCGCTAGCGGGAGCTCCTACGAGCAGTACTTC.

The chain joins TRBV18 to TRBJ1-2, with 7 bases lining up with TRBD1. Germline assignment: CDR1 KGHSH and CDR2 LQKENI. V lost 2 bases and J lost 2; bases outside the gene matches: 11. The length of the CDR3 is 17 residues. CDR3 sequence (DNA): TGTGCCAGCTCACCATATTCGGGACAGCCTATAAACTATGGCTACACCTTC. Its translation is CASSPYSGQPINYGYTF.

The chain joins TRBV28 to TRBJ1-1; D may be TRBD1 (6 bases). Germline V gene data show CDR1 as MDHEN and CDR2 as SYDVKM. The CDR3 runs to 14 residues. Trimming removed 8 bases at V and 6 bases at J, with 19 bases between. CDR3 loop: CASSPQGGAAEAFF. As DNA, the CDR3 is TGTGCCAGCTCCCCCCAAGGGGGGGCGGCTGAAGCTTTCTTT.

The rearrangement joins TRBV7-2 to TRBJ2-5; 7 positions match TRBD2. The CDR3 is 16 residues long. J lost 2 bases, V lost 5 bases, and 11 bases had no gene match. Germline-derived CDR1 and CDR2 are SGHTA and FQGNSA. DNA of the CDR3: TGTGCCAGCAGCGTATCGGCTAGCGGTCTTCAAGAGACCCAGTACTTC. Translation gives CASSVSASGLQETQYF.

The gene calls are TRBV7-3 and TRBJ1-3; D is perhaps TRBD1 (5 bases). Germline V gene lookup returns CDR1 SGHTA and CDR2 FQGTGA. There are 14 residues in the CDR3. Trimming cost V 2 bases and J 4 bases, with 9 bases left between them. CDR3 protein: CASSLRGSGNTIYF. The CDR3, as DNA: TGTGCCAGCAGCTTACGGGGGAGCGGAAACACCATATATTTT.

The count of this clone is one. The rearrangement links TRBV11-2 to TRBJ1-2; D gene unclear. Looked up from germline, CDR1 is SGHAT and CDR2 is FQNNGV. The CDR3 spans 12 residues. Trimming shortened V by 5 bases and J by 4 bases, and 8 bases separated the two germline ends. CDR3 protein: CASSEASYGYTF. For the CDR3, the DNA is TGTGCCAGCAGCGAGGCCAGCTATGGCTACACCTTC. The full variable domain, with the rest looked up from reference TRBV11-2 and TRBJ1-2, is EAGVAQSPRYKIIEKRQSVAFWCNPISGHATLYWYQQILGQGPKLLIQFQNNGVVDDSQLPKDRFSAERLKGVDSTLKIQPAKLEDSAVYLCASSEASYGYTFGSGTRLTVV.

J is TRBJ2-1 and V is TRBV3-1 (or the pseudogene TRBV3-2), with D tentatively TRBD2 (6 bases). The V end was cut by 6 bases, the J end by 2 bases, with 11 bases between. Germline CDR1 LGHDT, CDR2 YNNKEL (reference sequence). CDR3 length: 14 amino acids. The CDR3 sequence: CASRRRETYNEQFF. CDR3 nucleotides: TGTGCCAGCAGAAGACGGGAGACCTACAATGAGCAGTTCTTC.

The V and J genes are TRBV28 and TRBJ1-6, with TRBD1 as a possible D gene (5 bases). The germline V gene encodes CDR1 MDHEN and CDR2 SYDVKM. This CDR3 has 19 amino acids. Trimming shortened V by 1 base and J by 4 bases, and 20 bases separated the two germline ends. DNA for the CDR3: TGTGCCAGCAGTTTATCCGAACACAGGCTTCATAGATATAATTCACCCCTCCACTTT. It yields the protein CASSLSEHRLHRYNSPLHF.

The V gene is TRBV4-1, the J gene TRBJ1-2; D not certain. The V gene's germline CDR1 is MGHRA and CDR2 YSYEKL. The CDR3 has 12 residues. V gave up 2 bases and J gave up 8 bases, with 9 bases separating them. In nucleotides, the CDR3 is TGCGCCAGCAGCCAATCTGATCTGGGCTACACCTTC. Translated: CASSQSDLGYTF.

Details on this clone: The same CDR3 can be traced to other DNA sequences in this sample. CDR3 amino acids: CASSYSAGDTDTQYF. The CDR3 DNA reads as TGTGCCAGCAGTTACTCTGCAGGGGACACAGATACGCAGTATTTT. This sequence joins TRBV6-5 and TRBJ2-3; a possible D gene is TRBD1 (6 bases). V lost 0 bases, J lost 2 bases, and 9 bases lay in between. Germline lookup yields CDR1 MNHEY and CDR2 SVGAGI. The CDR3 runs to 15 residues.

The CDR3 is CASRFGGSGNTIYF. CDR3 DNA sequence: TGTGCCAGCAGGTTTGGGGGTTCTGGAAACACCATATATTTT. The chain links TRBV28 to TRBJ1-3, with a weak D call TRBD1 (5 bases). Germline V gene sequence: CDR1 MDHEN, CDR2 SYDVKM. Trimming shortened V by 6 bases and J by 1 base, and 10 bases separated the two germline ends. The CDR3 runs to 14 residues. Complete variable domain (other parts from reference TRBV28 and TRBJ1-3): DVKVTQSSRYLVKRTGEKVFLECVQDMDHENMFWYRQDPGLGLRLIYFSYDVKMKEKGDIPEGYSVSREKKERFSLILESASTNQTSMYLCASRFGGSGNTIYFGEGSWLTVV.

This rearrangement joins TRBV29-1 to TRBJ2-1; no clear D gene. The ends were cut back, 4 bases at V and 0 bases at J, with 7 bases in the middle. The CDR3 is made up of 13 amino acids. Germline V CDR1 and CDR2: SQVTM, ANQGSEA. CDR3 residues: CSVGSFSYNEQFF. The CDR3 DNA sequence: TGCAGCGTTGGCTCCTTCTCCTACAATGAGCAGTTCTTC.